This T cell receptor (beta chain) was captured by sequencing in a study of blood T cell repertoires in COVID-19. Looked up from germline, CDR1 is SGHRS and CDR2 is YFSETQ. V lost 0 bases to trimming and J lost 0 bases, with 15 bases between them. CDR3 length: 17 amino acids. Using immunoSEQ multiplex PCR, the repertoire was profiled, and TCRdb retains in-frame clones only, with some absent. The data show approximately 40,000 clones, approximately 90% seen once. Sequenced: peripheral blood. The chain links TRBV5-1 to TRBJ1-1, with TRBD1 as a possible D gene (5 bases). This clonotype was sampled from a middle-aged man with COVID-19, enrolled during active disease. Here the CDR3 reads CASSLGTTGTVNTEAFF. CDR3 DNA sequence: TGCGCCAGCAGCTTGGGAACCACGGGGACTGTGAACACTGAAGCTTTCTTT.